This T cell receptor (beta chain) was captured by sequencing in a study of blood T cells in healthy people across ages. CDR3 length equals 13 residues. Germline assignment: CDR1 ENHRY and CDR2 SYGVKD. V was shortened by 2 bases and J by 7 bases, with 12 bases between the two germline ends. Together with a sample-barcoded 5' primer, a J-beta primer mix was included in a second PCR lasting about 7 to 11 cycles. TCRdb re-analysed the 5' RACE reads in MiXCR, keeping a single row per CDR3 protein. Here the sample spans roughly 1.5 million distinct CDR3 sequences, less than 45% being singletons. This receptor was identified in a woman aged 18-29 years in good health. Sequencing used blood. The rearrangement uses TRBV10-3 and TRBJ2-7, with unresolved D. The CDR3 DNA sequence: TGTGCCATCAGTGAGGCCCTCGGCAATGAGCAGTACTTC. Translated: CAISEALGNEQYF.